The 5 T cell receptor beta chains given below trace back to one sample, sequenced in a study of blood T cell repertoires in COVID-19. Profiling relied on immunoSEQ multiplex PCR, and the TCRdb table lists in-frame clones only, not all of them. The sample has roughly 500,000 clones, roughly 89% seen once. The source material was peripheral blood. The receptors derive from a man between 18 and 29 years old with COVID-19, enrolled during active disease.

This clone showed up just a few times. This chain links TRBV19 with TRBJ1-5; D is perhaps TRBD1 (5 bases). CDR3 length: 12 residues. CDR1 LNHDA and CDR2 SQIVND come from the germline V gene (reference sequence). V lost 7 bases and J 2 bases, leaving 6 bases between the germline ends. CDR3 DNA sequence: TGTGCCAGTACGACAGGCAATCAGCCCCAGCATTTT. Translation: CASTTGNQPQHF.

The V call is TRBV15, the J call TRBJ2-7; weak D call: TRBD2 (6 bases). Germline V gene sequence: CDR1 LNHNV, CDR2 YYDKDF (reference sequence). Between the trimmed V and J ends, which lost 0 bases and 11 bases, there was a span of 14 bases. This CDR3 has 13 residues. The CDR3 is CATSRDEDWEEYF. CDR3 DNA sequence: TGTGCCACCAGCAGAGATGAGGACTGGGAGGAGTACTTC.

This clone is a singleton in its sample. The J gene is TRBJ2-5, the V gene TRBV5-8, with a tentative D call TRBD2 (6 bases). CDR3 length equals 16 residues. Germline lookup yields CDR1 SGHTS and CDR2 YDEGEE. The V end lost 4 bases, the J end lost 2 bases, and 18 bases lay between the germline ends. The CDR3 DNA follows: TGTGCCAGCAGCCCCGCCGGGTTAGGAGGGCAAGAGACCCAGTACTTC. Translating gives CASSPAGLGGQETQYF. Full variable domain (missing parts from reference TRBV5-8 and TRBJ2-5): EAGVTQSPTHLIKTRGQQATLRCSPISGHTSVYWYQQALGLGLQFLLWYDEGEERNRGNFPPRFSGRQFPNYSSELNVNALELEDSALYLCASSPAGLGGQETQYFGPGTRLLVL.

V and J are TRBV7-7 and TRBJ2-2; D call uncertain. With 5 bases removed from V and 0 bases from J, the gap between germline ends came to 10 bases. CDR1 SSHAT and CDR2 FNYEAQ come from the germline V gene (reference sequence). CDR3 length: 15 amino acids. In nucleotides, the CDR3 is TGTGCCAGCAGCGTAACAGTGACGAACACCGGGGAGCTGTTTTTT. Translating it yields CASSVTVTNTGELFF.

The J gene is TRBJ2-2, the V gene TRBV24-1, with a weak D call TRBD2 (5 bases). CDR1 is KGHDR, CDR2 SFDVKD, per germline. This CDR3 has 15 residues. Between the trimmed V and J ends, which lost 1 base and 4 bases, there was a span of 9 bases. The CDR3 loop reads CATSDLAEPTGELFF. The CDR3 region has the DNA TGTGCCACCAGTGATTTAGCGGAGCCCACCGGGGAGCTGTTTTTT.